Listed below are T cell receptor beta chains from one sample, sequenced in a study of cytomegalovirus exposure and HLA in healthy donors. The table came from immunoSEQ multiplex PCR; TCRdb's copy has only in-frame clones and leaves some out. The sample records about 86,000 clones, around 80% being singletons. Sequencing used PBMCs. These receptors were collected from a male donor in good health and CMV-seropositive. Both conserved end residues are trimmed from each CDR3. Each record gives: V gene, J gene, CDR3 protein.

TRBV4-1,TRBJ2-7,ASSSRDRGPYEQY
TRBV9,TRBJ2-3,ASSVEAGISTDTQY
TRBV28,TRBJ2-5,ASSLFPTGTQY
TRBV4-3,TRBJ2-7,ASSQEWDRGYNEQY
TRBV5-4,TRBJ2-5,ASSQRGLQETQY
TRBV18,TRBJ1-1,ASSPDMNTEAF
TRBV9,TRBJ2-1,ASSATSGRAANEQF
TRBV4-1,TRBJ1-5,ASSRLGTGNQPQH
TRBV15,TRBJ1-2,ATSRGQVSRNYGYT
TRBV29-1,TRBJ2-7,SVVVQGSYEQY
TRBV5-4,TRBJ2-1,ASTLKGVVNNEQF
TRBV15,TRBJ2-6,ATSLRTGVTGANVLT
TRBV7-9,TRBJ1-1,ASSLGTGGLGTEAF
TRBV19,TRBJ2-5,ASSMYYGGPYQETQY
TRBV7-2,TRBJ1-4,ASSFGGTNEKLF
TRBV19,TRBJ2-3,ASSPSGTTDTQY
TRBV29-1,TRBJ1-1,SVVRGPGNTEAF
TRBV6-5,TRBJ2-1,ASRGLRLYNEQF
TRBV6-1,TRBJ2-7,ASSVQGPLGEQY
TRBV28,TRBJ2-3,ANAPAGSTDTQY
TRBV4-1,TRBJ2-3,ASSQVAGGIDTQY
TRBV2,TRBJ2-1,ASSALAGAGNEQF
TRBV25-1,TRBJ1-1,ASRGSGLITEAF
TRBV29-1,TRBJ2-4,SVEISSVQNIQY
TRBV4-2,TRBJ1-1,ASSQVGQQNTEAF
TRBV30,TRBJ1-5,AWSVGRLSQPQH
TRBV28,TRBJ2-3,ASSPRQGLAGRADTQY
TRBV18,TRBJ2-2,ASSQGQTTGELF
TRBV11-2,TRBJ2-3,DSSPGPIAGEHFAQY
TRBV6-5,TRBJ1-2,ASNKRDRGNYGYT
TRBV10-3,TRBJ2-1,AISASGLWGSYNEQF
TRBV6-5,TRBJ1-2,ASSEQGAGYGYT
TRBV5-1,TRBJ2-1,ASSLVAGGPSNEQF
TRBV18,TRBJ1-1,ASSGGGIGTEAF
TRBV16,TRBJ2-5,ASSRGQGWETQY
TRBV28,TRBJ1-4,ASRGGGIGQKLF
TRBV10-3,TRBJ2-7,ATLAGPTYEQY
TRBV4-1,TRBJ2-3,ASSRRTSRESTDTQY
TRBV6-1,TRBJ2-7,ASTEGLAFSEQY
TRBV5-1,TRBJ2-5,ASSWRGQGGSGQETQY
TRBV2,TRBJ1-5,ASSEGQGGQPQH
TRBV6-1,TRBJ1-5,ASSDPGTGSFSNQPQH